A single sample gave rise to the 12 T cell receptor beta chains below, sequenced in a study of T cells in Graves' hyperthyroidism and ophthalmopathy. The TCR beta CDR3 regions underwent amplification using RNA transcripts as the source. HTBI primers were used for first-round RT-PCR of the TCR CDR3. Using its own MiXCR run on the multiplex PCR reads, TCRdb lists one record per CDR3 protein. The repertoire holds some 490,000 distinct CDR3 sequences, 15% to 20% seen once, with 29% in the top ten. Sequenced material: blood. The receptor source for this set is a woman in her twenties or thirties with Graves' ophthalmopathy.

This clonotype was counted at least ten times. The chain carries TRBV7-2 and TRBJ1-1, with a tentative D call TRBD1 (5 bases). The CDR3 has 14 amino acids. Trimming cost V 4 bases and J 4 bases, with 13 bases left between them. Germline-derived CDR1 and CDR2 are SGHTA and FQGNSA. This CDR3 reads CASSWDVLGTEAFF. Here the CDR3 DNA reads TGTGCCAGCAGCTGGGACGTCCTGGGCACTGAAGCTTTCTTT.

The CDR3, as DNA: TGTGCCAGCAGTTACAGATCTTGGGGTCAGGACAACTACGAGCAGTACTTC. It encodes CASSYRSWGQDNYEQYF. V gene TRBV6-2 or TRBV6-3 combines with J gene TRBJ2-7, with D possibly TRBD1 on 5 matching bases. Trimming removed 2 bases at V and 3 bases at J, with 20 bases between. The CDR3 totals 17 residues. CDR1 and CDR2 from the germline V gene are MNHEY and SVGEGT.

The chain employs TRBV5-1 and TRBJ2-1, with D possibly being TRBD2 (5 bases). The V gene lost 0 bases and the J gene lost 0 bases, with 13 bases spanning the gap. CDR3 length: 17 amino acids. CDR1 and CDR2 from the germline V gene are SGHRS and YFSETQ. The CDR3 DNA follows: TGCGCCAGCAGCTTGGTGCTAGCCGGAGGCTCCTACAATGAGCAGTTCTTC. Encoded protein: CASSLVLAGGSYNEQFF.

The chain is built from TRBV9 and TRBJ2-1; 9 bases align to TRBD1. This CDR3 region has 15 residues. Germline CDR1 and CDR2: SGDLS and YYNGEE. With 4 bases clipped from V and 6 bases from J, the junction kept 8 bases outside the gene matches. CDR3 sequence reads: CASSKGGTGSNEQFF. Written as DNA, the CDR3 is TGTGCCAGCAGCAAGGGGGGGACAGGGAGCAATGAGCAGTTCTTC.

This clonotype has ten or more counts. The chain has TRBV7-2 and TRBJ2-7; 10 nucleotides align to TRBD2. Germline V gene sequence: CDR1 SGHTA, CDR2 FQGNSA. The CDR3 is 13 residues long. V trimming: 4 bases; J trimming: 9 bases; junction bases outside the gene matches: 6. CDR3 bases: TGTGCCAGCAGCTCCCAGTCTAGCGGGGGGCAGTACTTC. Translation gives CASSSQSSGGQYF. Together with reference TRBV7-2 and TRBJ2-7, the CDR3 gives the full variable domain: GAGVSQSPSNKVTEKGKDVELRCDPISGHTALYWYRQSLGQGLEFLIYFQGNSAPDKSGLPSDRFSAERTGGSVSTLTIQRTQQEDSAVYLCASSSQSSGGQYFGPGTRLTVT.

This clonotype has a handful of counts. CDR3 loop: CASSLVSSSYEQYF. The CDR3 region has the DNA TGTGCCAGCAGCTTGGTTTCTAGCTCCTACGAGCAGTACTTC. The V call is TRBV5-6, the J call TRBJ2-7; D is unclear. CDR1 and CDR2 (germline): SGHDT, YYEEEE. This CDR3 has 14 residues. The V end lost 0 bases, the J end lost 0 bases, and 7 bases lay between the germline ends.

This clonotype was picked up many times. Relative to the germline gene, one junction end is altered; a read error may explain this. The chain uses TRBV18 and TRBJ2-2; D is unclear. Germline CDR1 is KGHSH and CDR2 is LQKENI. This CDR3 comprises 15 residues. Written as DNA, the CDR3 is TGTGCCACCTCATCAGGTACAGCGAACACCGGGGAGCTGTTTTTT. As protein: CATSSGTANTGELFF.

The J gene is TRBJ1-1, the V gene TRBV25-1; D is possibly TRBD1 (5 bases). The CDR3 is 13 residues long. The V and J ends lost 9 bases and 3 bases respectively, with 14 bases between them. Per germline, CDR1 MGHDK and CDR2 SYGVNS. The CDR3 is CASKQDEYTEAFF. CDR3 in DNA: TGTGCCAGTAAACAGGACGAGTACACTGAAGCTTTCTTT.

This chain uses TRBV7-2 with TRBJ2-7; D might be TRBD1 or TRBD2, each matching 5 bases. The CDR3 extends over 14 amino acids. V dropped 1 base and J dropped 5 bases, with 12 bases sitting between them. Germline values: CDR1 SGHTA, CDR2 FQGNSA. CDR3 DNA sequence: TGTGCCAGCAGCTTAGTTACAGGAGGTCACGAGCAGTACTTC. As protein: CASSLVTGGHEQYF.

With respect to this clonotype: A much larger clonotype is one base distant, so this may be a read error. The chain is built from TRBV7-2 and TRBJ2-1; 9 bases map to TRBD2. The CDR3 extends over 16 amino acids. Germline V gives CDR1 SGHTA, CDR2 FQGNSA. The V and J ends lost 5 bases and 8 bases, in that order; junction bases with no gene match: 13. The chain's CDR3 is CASSPARLAVAHEQFF. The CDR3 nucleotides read TGTGCCAGCAGCCCCGCCAGACTAGCGGTCGCGCATGAGCAGTTCTTC.

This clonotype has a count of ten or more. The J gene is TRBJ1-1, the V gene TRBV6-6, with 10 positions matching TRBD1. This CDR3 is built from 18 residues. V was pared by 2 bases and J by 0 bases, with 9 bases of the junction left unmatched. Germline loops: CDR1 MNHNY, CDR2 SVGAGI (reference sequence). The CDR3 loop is CASSYLPDRGFMNTEAFF. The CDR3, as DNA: TGTGCCAGCAGTTACCTGCCGGACAGGGGGTTTATGAACACTGAAGCTTTCTTT.

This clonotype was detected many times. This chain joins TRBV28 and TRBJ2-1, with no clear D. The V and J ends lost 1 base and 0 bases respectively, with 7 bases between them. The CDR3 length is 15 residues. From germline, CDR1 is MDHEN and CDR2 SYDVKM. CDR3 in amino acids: CASSLLTASYNEQFF. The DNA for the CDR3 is TGTGCCAGCAGTTTATTAACCGCCTCCTACAATGAGCAGTTCTTC. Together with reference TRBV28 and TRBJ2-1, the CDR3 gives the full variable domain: DVKVTQSSRYLVKRTGEKVFLECVQDMDHENMFWYRQDPGLGLRLIYFSYDVKMKEKGDIPEGYSVSREKKERFSLILESASTNQTSMYLCASSLLTASYNEQFFGPGTRLTVL.